This paragraph covers one T cell receptor (beta chain) sequence. The data are from a study of cytomegalovirus exposure and HLA in healthy donors. Primers for the PCR totalled 60 Vbeta and 13 Jbeta. Clones were read by immunoSEQ multiplex PCR, and TCRdb kept only the in-frame ones, dropping some. Of over 55,000 clones listed, 65% to 85% are singletons. The CDR3 extends over 12 amino acids. The germline V gene encodes CDR1 SEHNR and CDR2 FQNEAQ (reference sequence). The TCR was taken from a male donor in good health and CMV-seronegative. The V gene is TRBV7-9, the J gene TRBJ2-5, with D uncertain. The DNA end is a closer match to TRBJ2-7, so the J assignment may be wrong. Sequencing input: PBMCs. This chain's CDR3 is CASSPNLYEQYF. The CDR3 DNA follows: TGTGCCAGCAGCCCTAACCTCTACGAGCAGTACTTC.